The entry that follows covers one TCR beta chain sequence. This sample stems from a study of cytomegalovirus exposure and HLA in healthy donors. Per the germline V gene, CDR1 is SEHNR and CDR2 is FQNEAQ (reference sequence). The CDR3 covers 14 residues. The V and J ends lost 5 bases and 4 bases, in that order; junction bases with no gene match: 3. 60 Vbeta and 13 Jbeta primers were used in PCR. Sequencing used immunoSEQ multiplex PCR; TCRdb keeps in-frame clones, though not all of them. The repertoire holds 130,000 or so clones, with about three quarters as singletons. V gene TRBV7-9 combines with J gene TRBJ2-5; TRBD2 aligns across 11 bases. The TCR was taken from a man aged 35 to 55 in good health and CMV-seropositive. Sequencing was carried out using PBMCs. The CDR3 loop is CASSPGLAAETQYF. The CDR3 nucleotides read TGTGCCAGCAGCCCGGGACTAGCGGCAGAGACCCAGTACTTC.